A selection of T cell receptor beta chains follows, all from one sample in a study of T-cell memory formation after mild COVID-19. Via MiXCR, TCRdb re-called the 5' RACE reads, giving one row per CDR3 protein. Of 400,000 to 500,000 distinct CDR3 sequences detected, 20% appear once; the ten largest clones hold around 9.2%. The source material was PBMCs or a T cell subset sorted from them (not recorded which). Every receptor here comes from an adult woman who had mild COVID-19 (a few samples of this study predate the infection). Cell type and time point are not known. The CDR3 runs from the conserved cysteine through the conserved F or W. Fields, in order: J gene, D gene, V gene, clone size, CDR3 DNA, CDR3 protein. A D gene is named only where the DNA matches it firmly. Only some rows state a clone size, as once, few, many or a class for expanded clones.

j_call: TRBJ1-5
d_call: -
v_call: TRBV9
clone_size: -
cdr3_nt: TGTGCCAGCAGCGTAGGAGGGGCAGGAACTAGCAATCAGCCCCAGCATTTT
cdr3_aa: CASSVGGAGTSNQPQHF

j_call: TRBJ2-5
d_call: TRBD2
v_call: TRBV4-2
clone_size: -
cdr3_nt: TGTGCCAGCAGCCAGACTAGCGAAGAGACCCAGTACTTC
cdr3_aa: CASSQTSEETQYF

j_call: TRBJ2-1
d_call: TRBD2
v_call: TRBV6-5
clone_size: many
cdr3_nt: TGTGCCATACGGACTAGCGGGATCGATGAGCAGTTCTTC
cdr3_aa: CAIRTSGIDEQFF

j_call: TRBJ1-1
d_call: TRBD1
v_call: TRBV6-5
clone_size: -
cdr3_nt: TGTGCCAGCAGTTACTCCCGGGACAGTGGCACTGAAGCTTTCTTT
cdr3_aa: CASSYSRDSGTEAFF

j_call: TRBJ2-7
d_call: TRBD2
v_call: TRBV20-1
clone_size: -
cdr3_nt: TGCAGTGCCAGGGGACTAGCGGGAGTTGAGCAGTACTTC
cdr3_aa: CSARGLAGVEQYF

j_call: TRBJ2-1
d_call: -
v_call: TRBV12-3/TRBV12-4
clone_size: -
cdr3_nt: TGTGCCAGCAGTTGGGGGGGCGGCTTAGGGGAGCAGTTCTTC
cdr3_aa: CASSWGGGLGEQFF

j_call: TRBJ2-1
d_call: TRBD1
v_call: TRBV9
clone_size: few
cdr3_nt: TGTGCCAGCAGCGTGGGGGACAGGGGCTTAAGCGAGCAGTTCTTC
cdr3_aa: CASSVGDRGLSEQFF

j_call: TRBJ2-3
d_call: -
v_call: TRBV29-1
clone_size: few
cdr3_nt: TGCAGCGCCACCAGCCAAGGGGCCCATACGCAGTATTTT
cdr3_aa: CSATSQGAHTQYF

j_call: TRBJ2-5
d_call: -
v_call: TRBV7-2
clone_size: few
cdr3_nt: TGTGCCAGCAGCTTAGCCCGGGCCCGGGGAGAGACCCAGTACTTC
cdr3_aa: CASSLARARGETQYF

j_call: TRBJ2-7
d_call: -
v_call: TRBV7-6
clone_size: few
cdr3_nt: TGTGCCAGCAGCCAACAGGGCAGGGGCTTATCCTACGAGCAGTACTTC
cdr3_aa: CASSQQGRGLSYEQYF

j_call: TRBJ2-2
d_call: TRBD1
v_call: TRBV12-3/TRBV12-4
clone_size: few
cdr3_nt: TGTGCCAGCAGTCCGGGACAGGGGTCATCCGGGGAGCTGTTTTTT
cdr3_aa: CASSPGQGSSGELFF

j_call: TRBJ2-7
d_call: -
v_call: TRBV7-2
clone_size: few
cdr3_nt: TGTGCCAGCAGCTTAGGATATGACTTCTACGAGCAGTACTTC
cdr3_aa: CASSLGYDFYEQYF

j_call: TRBJ2-7
d_call: -
v_call: TRBV4-2
clone_size: few
cdr3_nt: TGTGCCAGCAGCCAAGATCGGATCTACGAGCAGTACTTC
cdr3_aa: CASSQDRIYEQYF

j_call: TRBJ2-3
d_call: -
v_call: TRBV5-1
clone_size: -
cdr3_nt: TGCGCCAGCAGCTTGGAAGGTCGTACTAGCACAGATACGCAGTATTTT
cdr3_aa: CASSLEGRTSTDTQYF

j_call: TRBJ2-1
d_call: -
v_call: TRBV24-1
clone_size: few
cdr3_nt: TGTGCCACTGCAAGGGGTCCCAGGGTTGAGCAGTTCTTC
cdr3_aa: CATARGPRVEQFF

j_call: TRBJ2-3
d_call: TRBD2
v_call: TRBV6-1
clone_size: -
cdr3_nt: TGTGCCAGCAGTCCGCGGACTAATAGCGGGGGGTCCGGAGCGAGGGGTACGCAGTATTTT
cdr3_aa: CASSPRTNSGGSGARGTQYF

j_call: TRBJ2-5
d_call: -
v_call: TRBV7-9
clone_size: few
cdr3_nt: TGTGCCAGCAGCTCTACAGGGACGGAGATGGTAGAGACCCAGTACTTC
cdr3_aa: CASSSTGTEMVETQYF

j_call: TRBJ2-6
d_call: -
v_call: TRBV12-3/TRBV12-4
clone_size: few
cdr3_nt: TGTGCCAGCAGTTTAATTCCGTCTGGGGCCAACGTCCTGACTTTC
cdr3_aa: CASSLIPSGANVLTF

j_call: TRBJ2-5
d_call: -
v_call: TRBV7-9
clone_size: -
cdr3_nt: TGTGCCAGCAGCTTTGAGGTGATGGAGGGTGTTAGGCAAGAGACCCAGTACTTC
cdr3_aa: CASSFEVMEGVRQETQYF

j_call: TRBJ2-5
d_call: -
v_call: TRBV29-1
clone_size: -
cdr3_nt: TGCAGCGCTGGACAGCTCCAAGAGACCCAGTACTTC
cdr3_aa: CSAGQLQETQYF

j_call: TRBJ2-2
d_call: -
v_call: TRBV7-8
clone_size: many
cdr3_nt: TGTGCCAGCAGCTTCGGGCGCACCGGGGAGCTGTTTTTT
cdr3_aa: CASSFGRTGELFF

j_call: TRBJ1-4
d_call: -
v_call: TRBV6-6
clone_size: few
cdr3_nt: TGTGCCAGCAGTTTCACAGTCACCCCGAATGGGGGTAATGAAAAACTGTTTTTT
cdr3_aa: CASSFTVTPNGGNEKLFF